The present TCR beta chain was sequenced within a study of post-analysis software for immune sequencing data. Study-wide points: In patients, TRBV5-6, TRBV5-1 and TRBV20-1 belonged to roughly 5 TRBV segments found more frequently than in controls.

Unique molecular identifiers tagged the TCR beta cDNA libraries. TCRdb ran MiXCR on the PCR reads and lists one entry per CDR3 protein. The profile covers hundreds of thousands of distinct CDR3 sequences, with 44% appearing a single time and under 2% taken by the ten largest. The germline CDR1 and CDR2 sequences are SEHNR and FQNEAQ (reference sequence). V lost 3 bases to trimming and J lost 4 bases; unmatched junction nucleotides: 5. This CDR3 comprises 15 residues. Points on this clonotype: Antigen specificity is unknown.

The V call is TRBV7-9, the J call TRBJ1-1; 10 nucleotides align to TRBD1. Sequencing input: blood. The sequence came from a girl aged 10-17 years with multiple sclerosis. The CDR3 DNA follows: TGTGCCAGCAGCTTCCGCGACAGGGGGCTCACTGAAGCTTTCTTT. Translation gives CASSFRDRGLTEAFF.